This paragraph reports one TCR beta chain. Its antigen is unknown. No qualities accompany the bases; no much larger clone lies one base away. The sample belongs to a study of blood T cell repertoires in COVID-19 (TCRdb year 2020). Regarding the complete study: Samples from collaborators originated in the United States, Italy and Spain and spanned both the acute and convalescent phases of COVID-19. The material from the prospective study consisted of cDNA or gDNA derived from T cells, B-cell-depleted T cells, or PBMCs. Subjects who had been exposed to COVID-19, were actively infected with it, or had recovered from it provided the deeply sampled blood TCRbeta repertoires that made up the dataset. A freely available public database, intended as a resource for researchers studying the immune response to SARS-CoV-2, is where the repertoires were released. Samples were obtained from the ongoing ImmuneRACE study (first 160 participants) and from over a thousand subjects provided by 6 global collaborators. A de-identified subject ID, COVID-19 status, age in years and sex were almost always included in the sample metadata. HLA class I and class II types, where available, came from metadata supplied by the sample provider rather than from assay-based typing.

The immunoSEQ Assay, a bias-controlled multiplex PCR, was used to amplify TCRbeta CDR3 regions from genomic DNA. The authors' analysis ran thus. The number of nucleated cells in each sample was estimated from the amplification of reference gene primers within the assay. Sequence reads were collapsed and filtered to measure the absolute abundance of every unique TCRbeta CDR3 rearrangement. For each sample, productive Simpson clonality was calculated as the square root of Simpson's diversity index across productive rearrangements. TCRdb provides this immuneACCESS table in a form limited to in-frame rearrangements. Some clones are lacking; in checked studies, under half of them reflect an unresolved V gene, and why the rest are absent is not known. D and trimming come from the DNA, and the V and J calls and clone size come from that table. Within this sample are approximately 97,000 clones, with around nine tenths of them counted one time only. The ten biggest clones cover under 2.5% of the sample.

The CDR3, from cysteine to phenylalanine, totals 13 residues. The retained sequence is limited to the CDR3, 39 bases, with the frame set at the first base. Germline trimming amounts to 7 bases on V and 7 bases on J, with 4 as the count of junction bases outside the gene matches. CDR1 and CDR2 are read off the germline V gene as MGHDK and SYGVNS. Overall study results and their limits: The quantity of clinical and demographic metadata differed by source and by participant and was supplied without curation.

Collaborating institutions collected whole blood in K2EDTA tubes following their own protocols. Collaborator samples were shipped for TCRbeta analysis as frozen whole blood, isolated PBMCs, or DNA extracted from either sample type. The material sequenced was peripheral blood. The receptor chain draws on TRBV25-1 and TRBJ1-6; TRBD1 fits 7 bases in the junction. The source of this sequence is a man aged 50 to 59 with active COVID-19. This receptor has the CDR3 CASTTGLNSPLHF. At the DNA level, the sequence is TGTGCCAGCACGACAGGGTTGAATTCACCCCTCCACTTT.